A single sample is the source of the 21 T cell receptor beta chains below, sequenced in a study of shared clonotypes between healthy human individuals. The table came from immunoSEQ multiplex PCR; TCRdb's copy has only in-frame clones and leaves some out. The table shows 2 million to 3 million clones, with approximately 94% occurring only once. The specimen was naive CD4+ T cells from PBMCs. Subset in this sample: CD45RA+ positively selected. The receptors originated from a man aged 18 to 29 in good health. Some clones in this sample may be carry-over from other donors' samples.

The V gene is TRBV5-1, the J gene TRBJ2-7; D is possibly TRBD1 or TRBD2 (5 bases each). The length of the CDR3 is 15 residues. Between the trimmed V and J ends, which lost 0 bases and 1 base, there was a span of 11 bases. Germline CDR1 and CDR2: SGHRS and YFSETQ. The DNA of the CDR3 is TGCGCCAGCAGCTTGGATTGGGACCGATCCTACGAGCAGTACTTC. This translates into CASSLDWDRSYEQYF.

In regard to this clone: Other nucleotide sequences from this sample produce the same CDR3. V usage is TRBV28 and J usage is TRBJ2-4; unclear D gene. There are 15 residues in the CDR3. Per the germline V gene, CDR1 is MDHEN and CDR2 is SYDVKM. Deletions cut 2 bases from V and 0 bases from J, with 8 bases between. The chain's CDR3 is CASSLGQLAKNIQYF. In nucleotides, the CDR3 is TGTGCCAGCAGTTTAGGGCAACTAGCCAAAAACATTCAGTACTTC. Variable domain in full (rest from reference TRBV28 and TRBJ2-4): DVKVTQSSRYLVKRTGEKVFLECVQDMDHENMFWYRQDPGLGLRLIYFSYDVKMKEKGDIPEGYSVSREKKERFSLILESASTNQTSMYLCASSLGQLAKNIQYFGAGTRLSVL.

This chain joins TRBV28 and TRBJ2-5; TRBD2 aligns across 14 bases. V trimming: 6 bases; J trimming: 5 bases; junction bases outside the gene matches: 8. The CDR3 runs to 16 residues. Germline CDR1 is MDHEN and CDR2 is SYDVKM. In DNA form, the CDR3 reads TGTGCCAGCAGCCCAGGACTAGCGGGAGGTGGGGAGACCCAGTACTTC. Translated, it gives CASSPGLAGGGETQYF.

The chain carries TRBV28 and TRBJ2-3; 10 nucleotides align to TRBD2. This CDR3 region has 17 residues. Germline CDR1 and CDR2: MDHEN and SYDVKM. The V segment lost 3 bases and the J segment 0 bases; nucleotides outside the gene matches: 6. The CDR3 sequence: CASSFLAGGSSTDTQYF. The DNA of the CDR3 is TGTGCCAGCAGTTTCTTAGCGGGAGGCTCTAGCACAGATACGCAGTATTTT.

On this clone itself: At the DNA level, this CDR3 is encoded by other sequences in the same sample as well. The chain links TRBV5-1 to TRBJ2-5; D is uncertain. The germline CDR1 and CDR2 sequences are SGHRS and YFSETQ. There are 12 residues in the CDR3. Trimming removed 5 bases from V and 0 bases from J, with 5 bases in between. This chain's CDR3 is CASSFDQETQYF. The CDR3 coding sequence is TGCGCCAGCAGTTTCGACCAAGAGACCCAGTACTTC.

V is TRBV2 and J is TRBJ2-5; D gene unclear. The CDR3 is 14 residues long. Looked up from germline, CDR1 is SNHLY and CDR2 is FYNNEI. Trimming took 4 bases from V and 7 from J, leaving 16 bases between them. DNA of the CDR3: TGTGCCAGCAGTGTGGCCGAGTCTCGAGGGACCCAGTACTTC. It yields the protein CASSVAESRGTQYF.

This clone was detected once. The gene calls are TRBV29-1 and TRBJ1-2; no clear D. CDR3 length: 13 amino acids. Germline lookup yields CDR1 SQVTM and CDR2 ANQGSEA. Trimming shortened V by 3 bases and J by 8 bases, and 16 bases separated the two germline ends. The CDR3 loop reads CSVDFGQSGGYTF. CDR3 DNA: TGCAGCGTTGATTTTGGGCAGTCGGGCGGCTACACCTTC.

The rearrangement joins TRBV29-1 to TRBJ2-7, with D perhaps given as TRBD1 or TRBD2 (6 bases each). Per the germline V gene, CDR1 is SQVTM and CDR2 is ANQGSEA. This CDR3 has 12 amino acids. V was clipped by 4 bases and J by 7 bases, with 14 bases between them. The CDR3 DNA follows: TGCAGCGTTGCCGGGGGCTTGAGGGAGCAGTACTTC. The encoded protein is CSVAGGLREQYF.

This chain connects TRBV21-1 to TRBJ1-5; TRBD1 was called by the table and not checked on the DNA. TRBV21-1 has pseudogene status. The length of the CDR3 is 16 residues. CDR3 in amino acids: CASSNGTGDLNQPQHF. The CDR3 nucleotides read TGTGCCAGCAGCAACGGGACAGGGGATCTCAATCAGCCCCAGCATTTT.

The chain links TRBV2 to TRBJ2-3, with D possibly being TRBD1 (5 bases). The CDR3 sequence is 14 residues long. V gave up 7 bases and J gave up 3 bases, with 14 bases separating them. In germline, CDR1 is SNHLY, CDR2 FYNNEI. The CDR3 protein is CASKVGRVTDTQYF. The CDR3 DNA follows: TGTGCCAGCAAGGTGGGCAGGGTTACAGATACGCAGTATTTT.

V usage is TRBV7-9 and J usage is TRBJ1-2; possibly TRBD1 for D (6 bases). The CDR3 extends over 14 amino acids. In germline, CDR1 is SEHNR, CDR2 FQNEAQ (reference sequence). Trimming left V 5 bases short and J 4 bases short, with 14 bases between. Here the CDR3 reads CASSLREGGYGYTF. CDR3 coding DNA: TGTGCCAGCAGCCTAAGGGAAGGGGGCTATGGCTACACCTTC.

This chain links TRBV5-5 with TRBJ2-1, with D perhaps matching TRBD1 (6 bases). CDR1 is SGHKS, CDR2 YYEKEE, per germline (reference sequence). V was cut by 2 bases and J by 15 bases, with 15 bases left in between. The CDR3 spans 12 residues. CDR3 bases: TGTGCCAGCAGCTTCACCCCAGGGGAAGCGTTCTTC. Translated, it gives CASSFTPGEAFF.

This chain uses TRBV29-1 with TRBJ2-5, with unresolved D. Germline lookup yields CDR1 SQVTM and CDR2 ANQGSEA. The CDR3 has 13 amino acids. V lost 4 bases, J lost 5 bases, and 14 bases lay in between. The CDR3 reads CSVGRTKRETQYF. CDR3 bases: TGCAGCGTTGGTCGCACTAAAAGGGAGACCCAGTACTTC. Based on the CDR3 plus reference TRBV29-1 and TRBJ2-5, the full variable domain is SAVISQKPSRDICQRGTSLTIQCQVDSQVTMMFWYRQQPGQSLTLIATANQGSEATYESGFVIDKFPISRPNLTFSTLTVSNMSPEDSSIYLCSVGRTKRETQYFGPGTRLLVL.

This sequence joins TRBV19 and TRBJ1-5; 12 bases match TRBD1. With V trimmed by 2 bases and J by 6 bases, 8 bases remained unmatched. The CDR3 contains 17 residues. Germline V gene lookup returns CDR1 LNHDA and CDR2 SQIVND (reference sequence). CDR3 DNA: TGTGCCAGTAGTATAAGGGACAGGGGGCGCCCCCCTCAGCCCCAGCATTTT. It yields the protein CASSIRDRGRPPQPQHF.

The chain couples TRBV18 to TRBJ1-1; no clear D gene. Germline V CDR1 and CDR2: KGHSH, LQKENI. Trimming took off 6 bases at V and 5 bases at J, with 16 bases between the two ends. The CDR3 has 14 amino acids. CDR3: CASSLTREYTEAFF. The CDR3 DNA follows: TGTGCCAGCTCCCTCACAAGGGAGTATACTGAAGCTTTCTTT. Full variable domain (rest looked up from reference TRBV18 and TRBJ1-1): NAGVMQNPRHLVRRRGQEARLRCSPMKGHSHVYWYRQLPEEGLKFMVYLQKENIIDESGMPKERFSAEFPKEGPSILRIQQVVRGDSAAYFCASSLTREYTEAFFGQGTRLTVV.

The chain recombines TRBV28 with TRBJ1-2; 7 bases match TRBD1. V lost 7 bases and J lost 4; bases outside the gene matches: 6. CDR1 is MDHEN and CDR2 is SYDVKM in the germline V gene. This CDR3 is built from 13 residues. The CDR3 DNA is TGTGCCAGCACCTCGGACAGGTTCTATGGCTACACCTTC. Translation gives CASTSDRFYGYTF.

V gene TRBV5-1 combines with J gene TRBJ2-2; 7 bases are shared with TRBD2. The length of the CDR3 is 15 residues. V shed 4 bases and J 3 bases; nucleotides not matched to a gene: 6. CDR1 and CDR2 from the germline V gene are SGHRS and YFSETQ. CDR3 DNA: TGCGCCAGCAGCAGGGAGGGCCGGTACACCGGGGAGCTGTTTTTT. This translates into CASSREGRYTGELFF.

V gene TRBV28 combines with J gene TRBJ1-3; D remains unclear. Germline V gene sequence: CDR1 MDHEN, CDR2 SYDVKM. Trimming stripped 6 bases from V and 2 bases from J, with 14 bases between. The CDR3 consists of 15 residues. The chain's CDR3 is CASSPRIGTGNTIYF. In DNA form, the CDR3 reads TGTGCCAGCAGCCCCCGTATCGGTACTGGAAACACCATATATTTT.

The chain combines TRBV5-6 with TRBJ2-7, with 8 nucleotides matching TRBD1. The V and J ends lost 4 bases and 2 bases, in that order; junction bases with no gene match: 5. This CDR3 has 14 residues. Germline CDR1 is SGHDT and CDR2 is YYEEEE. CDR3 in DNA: TGTGCCAGCAGCCTGGGACAGGACGCCTACGAGCAGTACTTC. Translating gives CASSLGQDAYEQYF.

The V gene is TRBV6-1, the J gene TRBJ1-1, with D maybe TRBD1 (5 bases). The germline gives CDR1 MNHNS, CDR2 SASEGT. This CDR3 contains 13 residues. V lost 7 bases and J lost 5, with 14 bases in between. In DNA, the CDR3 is TGTGCCAGCACCTATATAGAGGGGACTGAAGCTTTCTTT. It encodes CASTYIEGTEAFF.

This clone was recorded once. CDR3 in amino acids: CASSAGQHYEQYF. CDR3 nucleotide sequence: TGTGCCAGCAGTGCAGGACAGCACTACGAGCAGTACTTC. The chain links TRBV6-1 to TRBJ2-5; tentative D call: TRBD1 (6 bases). The DNA end lines up better with TRBJ2-7; the J call may be wrong. CDR1 is MNHNS and CDR2 is SASEGT in the germline V gene. CDR3 length: 13 residues.